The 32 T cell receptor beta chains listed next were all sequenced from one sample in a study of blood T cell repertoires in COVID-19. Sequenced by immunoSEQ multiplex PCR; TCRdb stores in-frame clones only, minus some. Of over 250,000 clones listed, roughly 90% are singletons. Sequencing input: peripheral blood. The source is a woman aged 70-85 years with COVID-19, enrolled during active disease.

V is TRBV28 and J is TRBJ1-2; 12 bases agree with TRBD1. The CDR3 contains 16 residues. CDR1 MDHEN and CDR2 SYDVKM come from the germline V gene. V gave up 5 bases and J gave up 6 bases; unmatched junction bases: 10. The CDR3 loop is CASSLPGQGAWDGYTF. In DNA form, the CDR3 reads TGTGCCAGCAGTCTCCCGGGACAGGGGGCTTGGGATGGCTACACCTTC.

The CDR3 DNA reads as TGTGCCAGCAGTTTACTAGGCCTAGCGGGGGATACCACAGATACGCAGTATTTT. Protein product: CASSLLGLAGDTTDTQYF. The chain carries TRBV27 and TRBJ2-3; TRBD2 matches at 10 bases. The CDR3 length is 18 residues. Germline V gene sequence: CDR1 MNHEY, CDR2 SMNVEV (reference sequence). V trimming: 2 bases; J trimming: 2 bases; junction bases outside the gene matches: 10.

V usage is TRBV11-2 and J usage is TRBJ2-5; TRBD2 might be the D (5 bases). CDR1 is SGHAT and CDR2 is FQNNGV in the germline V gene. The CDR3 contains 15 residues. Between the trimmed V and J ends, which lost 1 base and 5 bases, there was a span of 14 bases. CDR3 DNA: TGTGCCAGCAGCTTAGTTGGCCCCCCGGGGGAGACCCAGTACTTC. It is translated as CASSLVGPPGETQYF.

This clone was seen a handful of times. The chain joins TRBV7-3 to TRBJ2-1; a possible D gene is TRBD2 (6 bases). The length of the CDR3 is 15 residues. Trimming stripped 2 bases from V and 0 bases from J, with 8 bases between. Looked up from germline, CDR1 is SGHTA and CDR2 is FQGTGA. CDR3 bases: TGTGCCAGCAGCTTAGCGGGGAGCTCCTACAATGAGCAGTTCTTC. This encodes CASSLAGSSYNEQFF.

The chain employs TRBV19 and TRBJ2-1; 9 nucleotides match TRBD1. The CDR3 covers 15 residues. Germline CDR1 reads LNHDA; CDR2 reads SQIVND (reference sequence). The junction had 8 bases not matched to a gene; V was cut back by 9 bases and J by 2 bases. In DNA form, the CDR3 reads TGTGCCAGCAACCCTAACAGGGGGCCCTACAATGAGCAGTTCTTC. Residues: CASNPNRGPYNEQFF. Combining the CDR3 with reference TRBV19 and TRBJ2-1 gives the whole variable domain DGGITQSPKYLFRKEGQNVTLSCEQNLNHDAMYWYRQDPGQGLRLIYYSQIVNDFQKGDIAEGYSVSREKKESFPLTVTSAQKNPTAFYLCASNPNRGPYNEQFFGPGTRLTVL.

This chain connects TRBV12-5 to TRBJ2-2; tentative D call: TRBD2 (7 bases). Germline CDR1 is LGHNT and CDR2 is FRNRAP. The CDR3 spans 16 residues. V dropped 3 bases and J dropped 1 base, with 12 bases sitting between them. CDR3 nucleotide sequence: TGTGCTAGTGGTTTTGCGGGGGCCCAGAACACCGGGGAGCTGTTTTTT. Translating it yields CASGFAGAQNTGELFF.

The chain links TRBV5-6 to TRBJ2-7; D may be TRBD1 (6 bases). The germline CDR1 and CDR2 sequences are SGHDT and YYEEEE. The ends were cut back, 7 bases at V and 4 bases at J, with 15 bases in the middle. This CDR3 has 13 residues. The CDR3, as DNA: TGTGCCAGCCATGGTGGGGGCAGATACGAGCAGTACTTC. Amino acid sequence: CASHGGGRYEQYF.

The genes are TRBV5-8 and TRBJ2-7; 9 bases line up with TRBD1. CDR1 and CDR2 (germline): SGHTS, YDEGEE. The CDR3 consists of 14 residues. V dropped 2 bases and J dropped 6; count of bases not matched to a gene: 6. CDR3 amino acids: CASSLGTGTFEQYF. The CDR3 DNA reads TGTGCCAGCAGCTTAGGGACAGGGACGTTCGAGCAGTACTTC.

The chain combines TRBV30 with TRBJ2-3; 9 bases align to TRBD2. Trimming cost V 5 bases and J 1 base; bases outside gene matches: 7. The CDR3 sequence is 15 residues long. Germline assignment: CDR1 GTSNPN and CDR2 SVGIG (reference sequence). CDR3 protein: CAWDHSGGRTDTQYF. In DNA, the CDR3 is TGTGCCTGGGATCATAGCGGGGGACGCACAGATACGCAGTATTTT.

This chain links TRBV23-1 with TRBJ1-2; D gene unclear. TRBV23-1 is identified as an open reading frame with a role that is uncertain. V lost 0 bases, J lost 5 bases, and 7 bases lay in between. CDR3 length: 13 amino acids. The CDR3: CASSQSSVYGYTF. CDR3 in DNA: TGCGCCAGCAGTCAATCATCCGTGTATGGCTACACCTTC.

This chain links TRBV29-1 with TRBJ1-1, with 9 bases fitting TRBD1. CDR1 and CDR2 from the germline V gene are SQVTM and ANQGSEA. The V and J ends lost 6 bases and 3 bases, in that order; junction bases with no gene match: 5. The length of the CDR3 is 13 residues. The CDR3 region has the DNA TGCAGCGTGTACCGGGACAGGGACACTGAAGCTTTCTTT. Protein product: CSVYRDRDTEAFF.

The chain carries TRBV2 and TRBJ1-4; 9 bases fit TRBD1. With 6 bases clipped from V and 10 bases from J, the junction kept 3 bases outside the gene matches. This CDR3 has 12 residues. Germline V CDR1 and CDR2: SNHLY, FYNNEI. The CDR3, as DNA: TGTGCCAGCAGAGAGACAGGGGGAAAACTGTTTTTT. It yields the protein CASRETGGKLFF.

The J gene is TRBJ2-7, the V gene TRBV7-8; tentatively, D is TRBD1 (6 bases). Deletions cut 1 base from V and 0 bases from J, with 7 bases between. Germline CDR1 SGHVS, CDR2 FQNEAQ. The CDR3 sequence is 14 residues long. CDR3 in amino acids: CASSLVRGSYEQYF. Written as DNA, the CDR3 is TGTGCCAGCAGCTTAGTCAGGGGCTCCTACGAGCAGTACTTC.

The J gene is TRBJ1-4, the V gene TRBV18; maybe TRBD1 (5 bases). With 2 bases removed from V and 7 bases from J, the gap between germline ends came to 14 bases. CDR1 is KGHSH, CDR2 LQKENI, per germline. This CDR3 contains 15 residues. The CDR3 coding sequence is TGTGCCAGCTCACCAGGATGGGGCGCCGGTGAAAAACTGTTTTTT. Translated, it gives CASSPGWGAGEKLFF.

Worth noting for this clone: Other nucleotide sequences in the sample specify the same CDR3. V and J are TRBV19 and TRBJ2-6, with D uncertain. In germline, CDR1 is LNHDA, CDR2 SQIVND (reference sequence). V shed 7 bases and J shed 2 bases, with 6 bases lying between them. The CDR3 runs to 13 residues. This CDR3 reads CASTPTGANVLTF. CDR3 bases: TGTGCCAGTACCCCTACTGGGGCCAACGTCCTGACTTTC.

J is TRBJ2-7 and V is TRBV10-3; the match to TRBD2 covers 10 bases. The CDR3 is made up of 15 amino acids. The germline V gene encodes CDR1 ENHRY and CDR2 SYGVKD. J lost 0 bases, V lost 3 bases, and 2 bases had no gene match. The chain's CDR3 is CAISELAGSSYEQYF. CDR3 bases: TGTGCCATCAGTGAACTAGCGGGGAGCTCCTACGAGCAGTACTTC.

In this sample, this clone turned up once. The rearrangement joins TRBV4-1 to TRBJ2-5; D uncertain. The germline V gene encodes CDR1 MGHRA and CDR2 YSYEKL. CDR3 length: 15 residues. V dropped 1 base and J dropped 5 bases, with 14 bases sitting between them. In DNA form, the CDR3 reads TGCGCCAGCAGCCAAGGTATCCTAGATGTGGAGACCCAGTACTTC. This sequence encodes CASSQGILDVETQYF.

CDR3 DNA: TGTGCCAGCAGCGTAGCTAGGGGGTCCCAAGAGACCCAGTACTTC. Translating gives CASSVARGSQETQYF. The chain recombines TRBV9 with TRBJ2-5; D may be TRBD1 (6 bases). V gave up 0 bases and J gave up 1 base, with 10 bases separating them. CDR1 and CDR2 from the germline V gene are SGDLS and YYNGEE. CDR3 size: 15 residues.

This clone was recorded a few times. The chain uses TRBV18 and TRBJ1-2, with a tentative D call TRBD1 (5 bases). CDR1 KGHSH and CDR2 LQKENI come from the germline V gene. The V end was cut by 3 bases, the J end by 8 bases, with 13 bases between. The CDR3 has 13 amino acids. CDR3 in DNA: TGTGCCAGCTCACCGACAGCGTTCCAAGGCTACACCTTC. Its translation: CASSPTAFQGYTF. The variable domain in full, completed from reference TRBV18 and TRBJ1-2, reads NAGVMQNPRHLVRRRGQEARLRCSPMKGHSHVYWYRQLPEEGLKFMVYLQKENIIDESGMPKERFSAEFPKEGPSILRIQQVVRGDSAAYFCASSPTAFQGYTFGSGTRLTVV.

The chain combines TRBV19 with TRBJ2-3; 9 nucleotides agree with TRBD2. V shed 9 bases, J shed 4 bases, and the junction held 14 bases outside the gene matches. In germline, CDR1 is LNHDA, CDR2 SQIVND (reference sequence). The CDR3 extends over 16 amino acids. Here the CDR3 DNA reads TGTGCCAGCCACACCTCCGGGACTAGCTTCGCAGATACGCAGTATTTT. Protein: CASHTSGTSFADTQYF.

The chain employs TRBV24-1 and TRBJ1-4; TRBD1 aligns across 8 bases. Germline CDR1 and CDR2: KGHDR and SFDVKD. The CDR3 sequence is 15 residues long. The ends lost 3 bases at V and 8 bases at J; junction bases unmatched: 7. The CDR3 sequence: CATSDPGTGSEKLFF. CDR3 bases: TGTGCCACCAGTGATCCCGGGACAGGCTCGGAAAAACTGTTTTTT.

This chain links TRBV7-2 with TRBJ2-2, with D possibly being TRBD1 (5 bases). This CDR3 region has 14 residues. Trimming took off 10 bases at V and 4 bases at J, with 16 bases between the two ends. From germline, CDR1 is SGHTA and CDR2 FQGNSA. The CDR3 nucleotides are TGTGCCACCGTCCTGGGGCTTCTCACCGGGGAGCTGTTTTTT. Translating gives CATVLGLLTGELFF.

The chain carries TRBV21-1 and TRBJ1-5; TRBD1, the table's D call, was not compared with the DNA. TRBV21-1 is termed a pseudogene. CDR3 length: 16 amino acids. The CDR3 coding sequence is TGTGCCAGCAGCGTTAGGGTCCAGGGTTCCGGTCAGCCCCAGCATTTT. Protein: CASSVRVQGSGQPQHF.

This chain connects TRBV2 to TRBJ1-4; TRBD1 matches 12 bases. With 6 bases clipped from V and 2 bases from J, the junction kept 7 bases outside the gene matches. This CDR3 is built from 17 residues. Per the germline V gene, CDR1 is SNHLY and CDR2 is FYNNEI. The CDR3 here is CASRGDRGQITNEKLFF. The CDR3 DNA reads TGTGCCAGCAGAGGGGACAGGGGGCAAATTACTAATGAAAAACTGTTTTTT.

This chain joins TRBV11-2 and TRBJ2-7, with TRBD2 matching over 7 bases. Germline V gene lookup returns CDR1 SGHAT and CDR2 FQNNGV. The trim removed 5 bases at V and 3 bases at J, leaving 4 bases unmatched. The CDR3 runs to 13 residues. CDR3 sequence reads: CASSPGLLYEQYF. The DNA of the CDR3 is TGTGCCAGCAGCCCGGGACTACTCTACGAGCAGTACTTC.

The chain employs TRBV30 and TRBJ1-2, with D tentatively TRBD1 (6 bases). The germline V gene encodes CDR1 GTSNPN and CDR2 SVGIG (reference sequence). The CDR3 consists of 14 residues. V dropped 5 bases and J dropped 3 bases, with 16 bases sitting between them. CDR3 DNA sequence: TGTGCCTGGCGTGGGCAGGGGAATGACTATGGCTACACCTTC. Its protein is CAWRGQGNDYGYTF.

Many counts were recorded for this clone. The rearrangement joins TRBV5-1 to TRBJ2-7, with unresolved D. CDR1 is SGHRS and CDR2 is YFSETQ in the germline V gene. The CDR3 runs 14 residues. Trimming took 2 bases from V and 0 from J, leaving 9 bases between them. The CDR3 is CASSFTVSSYEQYF. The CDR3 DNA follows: TGCGCCAGCAGCTTTACAGTAAGCTCCTACGAGCAGTACTTC.

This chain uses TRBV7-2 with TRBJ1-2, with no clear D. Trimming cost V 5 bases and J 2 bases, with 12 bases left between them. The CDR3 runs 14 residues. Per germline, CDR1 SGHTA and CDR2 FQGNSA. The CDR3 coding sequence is TGTGCCAGCAGCATCTCCGGAGGGAACTATGGCTACACCTTC. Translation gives CASSISGGNYGYTF.

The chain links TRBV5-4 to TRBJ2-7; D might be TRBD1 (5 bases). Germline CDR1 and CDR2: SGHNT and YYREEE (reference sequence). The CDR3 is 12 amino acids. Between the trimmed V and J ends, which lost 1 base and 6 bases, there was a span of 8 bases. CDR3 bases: TGTGCCAGCAGCTTGCAGGGCTCCGAGCAGTACTTC. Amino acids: CASSLQGSEQYF.

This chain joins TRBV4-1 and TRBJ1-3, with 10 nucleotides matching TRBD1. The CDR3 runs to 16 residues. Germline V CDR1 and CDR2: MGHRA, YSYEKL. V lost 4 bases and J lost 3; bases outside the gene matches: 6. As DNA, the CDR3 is TGCGCCAGCAGCCCTCCGGGGGACAGGGGTGGAAACACCATATATTTT. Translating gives CASSPPGDRGGNTIYF.

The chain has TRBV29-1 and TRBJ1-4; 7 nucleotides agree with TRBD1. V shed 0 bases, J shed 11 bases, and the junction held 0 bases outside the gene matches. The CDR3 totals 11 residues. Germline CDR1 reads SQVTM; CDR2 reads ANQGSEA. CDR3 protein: CSVEEQGKLFF. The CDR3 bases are TGCAGCGTTGAAGAACAGGGGAAACTGTTTTTT.

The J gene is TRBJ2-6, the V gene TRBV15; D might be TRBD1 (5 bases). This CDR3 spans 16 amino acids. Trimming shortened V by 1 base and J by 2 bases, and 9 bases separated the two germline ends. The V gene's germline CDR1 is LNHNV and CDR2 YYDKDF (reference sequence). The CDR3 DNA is TGTGCCACCAGCAGAGGCTCCAGGGCTGGGGCCAACGTCCTGACTTTC. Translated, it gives CATSRGSRAGANVLTF.